The next 30 T cell receptor beta chains were all read from a single sample in a study of T cell responses to AZD1222 COVID-19 vaccine. Only in-frame clones appear in the TCRdb table, and some are missing; sequencing was by immunoSEQ multiplex PCR. The table includes approximately 100,000 clones, approximately 89% detected once. Sequenced material: peripheral blood, taken on day 0 of AZD1222 vaccination. The receptors here all came from an adult in good health.

The V and J genes are TRBV7-9 and TRBJ1-3; 9 nucleotides line up with TRBD1. The CDR3 runs to 15 residues. CDR1 is SEHNR and CDR2 is FQNEAQ in the germline V gene (reference sequence). The chain's CDR3 is CAFRDRDRSGNTIYF. The CDR3 DNA is TGTGCGTTTCGGGACAGGGATCGGTCTGGAAACACCATATATTTT.

This clone was observed a handful of times. The gene calls are TRBV30 and TRBJ1-2; a weak D match, TRBD1 (6 bases). Per the germline V gene, CDR1 is GTSNPN and CDR2 is SVGIG (reference sequence). Trimming took 5 bases from V and 0 from J, leaving 10 bases between them. There are 13 residues in the CDR3. The CDR3 DNA sequence: TGTGCCTGGGGGACACAAGCTAACTATGGCTACACCTTC. Translating it yields CAWGTQANYGYTF. The variable domain in full, with the rest retrieved from reference TRBV30 and TRBJ1-2, is SQTIHQWPATLVQPVGSPLSLECTVEGTSNPNLYWYRQAAGRGLQLLFYSVGIGQISSEVPQNLSASRPQDRQFILSSKKLLLSDSGFYLCAWGTQANYGYTFGSGTRLTVV.

This clone was seen a single time. This rearrangement joins TRBV27 to TRBJ1-1; D remains ambiguous. Germline V gene data show CDR1 as MNHEY and CDR2 as SMNVEV (reference sequence). Trimming took off 2 bases at V and 5 bases at J, with 9 bases between the two ends. This CDR3 comprises 13 residues. In DNA, the CDR3 is TGTGCCAGCAGTTTAGGGTTTCAGACTGAAGCTTTCTTT. This codes for CASSLGFQTEAFF.

This clone has just one count. DNA for the CDR3: TGCGCCAGCAGCCCCTCCTTGCGGGGAGCCACAGATACGCAGTATTTT. Amino acid sequence: CASSPSLRGATDTQYF. The chain links TRBV4-1 to TRBJ2-3; D possibly corresponds to TRBD2 (6 bases). The length of the CDR3 is 16 residues. Trimming left V 4 bases short and J 2 bases short, with 16 bases between. CDR1 and CDR2 from the germline V gene are MGHRA and YSYEKL.

This chain uses TRBV9 with TRBJ1-5; D unclear. The germline CDR1 and CDR2 sequences are SGDLS and YYNGEE. There are 15 residues in the CDR3. Trimming left V 1 base short and J 6 bases short, with 14 bases between. Written as DNA, the CDR3 is TGTGCCAGCAGCGTATTAGCGGGGAAGGGTCAGCCCCAGCATTTT. Residues: CASSVLAGKGQPQHF. Full variable domain (outside the CDR3, taken from reference TRBV9 and TRBJ1-5): DSGVTQTPKHLITATGQRVTLRCSPRSGDLSVYWYQQSLDQGLQFLIQYYNGEERAKGNILERFSAQQFPDLHSELNLSSLELGDSALYFCASSVLAGKGQPQHFGDGTRLSIL.

The rearrangement links TRBV9 to TRBJ1-1; the D is unclear. Germline CDR1 and CDR2: SGDLS and YYNGEE. V lost 0 bases to trimming and J lost 11 bases, with 14 bases between them. The CDR3 covers 13 residues. The CDR3 here is CASSVGVGENAFF. In DNA, the CDR3 is TGTGCCAGCAGCGTAGGAGTAGGAGAGAATGCTTTCTTT. Full variable domain (outside the CDR3, taken from reference TRBV9 and TRBJ1-1): DSGVTQTPKHLITATGQRVTLRCSPRSGDLSVYWYQQSLDQGLQFLIQYYNGEERAKGNILERFSAQQFPDLHSELNLSSLELGDSALYFCASSVGVGENAFFGQGTRLTVV.

The gene calls are TRBV7-2 and TRBJ1-4; D not resolved. The germline gives CDR1 SGHTA, CDR2 FQGNSA. Between the trimmed V and J ends, which lost 5 bases and 0 bases, there was a span of 10 bases. The CDR3 length is 15 residues. CDR3 sequence (DNA): TGTGCCAGCAGCAAACAGCCTGCAACTAATGAAAAACTGTTTTTT. This translates into CASSKQPATNEKLFF.

This chain connects TRBV7-6 to TRBJ2-2; 8 nucleotides agree with TRBD2. The CDR3 runs 16 residues. Germline V CDR1 and CDR2: SGHVS, FNYEAQ. V lost 2 bases, J lost 2 bases, and 4 bases stayed unmatched. This CDR3 is CASSLYGGANTGELFF. As DNA, the CDR3 is TGTGCCAGCAGCTTATACGGGGGGGCCAACACCGGGGAGCTGTTTTTT.

V gene TRBV19 combines with J gene TRBJ1-1; unclear D gene. This CDR3 is built from 12 residues. CDR1 is LNHDA, CDR2 SQIVND, per germline (reference sequence). Trimming removed 8 bases from V and 3 bases from J, with 10 bases in between. CDR3 sequence: CASGWGYTEAFF. CDR3 nucleotides: TGTGCCAGTGGGTGGGGATACACTGAAGCTTTCTTT.

The rearrangement joins TRBV14 to TRBJ1-2; D uncertain. There are 16 residues in the CDR3. V was pared by 0 bases and J by 4 bases, with 15 bases between. Germline CDR1 SGHDN, CDR2 FVKESK. The CDR3 nucleotides are TGTGCCAGCAGCCAAGATATTGGAGGGAGGGTCTATGGCTACACCTTC. Protein sequence: CASSQDIGGRVYGYTF.

V usage is TRBV11-2 and J usage is TRBJ2-7; D not certain. This CDR3 spans 12 amino acids. The germline V gene has CDR1 SGHAT and CDR2 FQNNGV. V was clipped by 3 bases and J by 1 base, with 4 bases between them. The CDR3 reads CASSFQSYEQYF. The DNA of the CDR3 is TGTGCCAGCAGCTTCCAGTCCTACGAGCAGTACTTC.

This clone was counted a single time. The rearrangement uses TRBV6-1 and TRBJ2-1; 9 bases are a match to TRBD2. CDR3 length: 16 residues. Germline V CDR1 and CDR2: MNHNS, SASEGT. After removal of 3 bases from V and 9 bases from J, the junction contained 12 bases not matched to a gene. CDR3 protein: CASSEIAGVTPGEQFF. The CDR3 nucleotides read TGTGCCAGCAGTGAGATAGCGGGGGTAACTCCGGGTGAGCAGTTCTTC.

The chain is built from TRBV30 and TRBJ1-5; no clear D gene. Per the germline V gene, CDR1 is GTSNPN and CDR2 is SVGIG (reference sequence). This CDR3 is 13 amino acids long. Trimming stripped 3 bases from V and 4 bases from J, with 10 bases between. Here the CDR3 DNA reads TGTGCCTGGAGAAAGCAGGCTAATCAGCCCCAGCATTTT. Translation gives CAWRKQANQPQHF.

V gene TRBV5-1 combines with J gene TRBJ1-2; perhaps TRBD1 as D (6 bases). The CDR3 sequence is 14 residues long. With 0 bases removed from V and 4 bases from J, the gap between germline ends came to 10 bases. The germline V gene encodes CDR1 SGHRS and CDR2 YFSETQ. CDR3 bases: TGCGCCAGCAGCTTGGAAGGGGGAAGCTATGGCTACACCTTC. Residues: CASSLEGGSYGYTF.

This clone was counted once. The rearrangement joins TRBV5-4 to TRBJ2-3; 7 nucleotides line up with TRBD1. CDR3 length: 15 residues. V trimming: 3 bases; J trimming: 0 bases; junction bases outside the gene matches: 4. Germline V CDR1 and CDR2: SGHNT, YYREEE (reference sequence). CDR3 sequence: CASSSGQFSTDTQYF. The CDR3 DNA reads TGTGCCAGCAGCTCGGGACAGTTCAGCACAGATACGCAGTATTTT.

The chain joins TRBV7-6 to TRBJ2-5; 8 nucleotides match TRBD1. The CDR3 has 16 residues. Germline V gives CDR1 SGHVS, CDR2 FNYEAQ. With V trimmed by 5 bases and J by 1 base, 9 bases remained unmatched. CDR3 sequence (DNA): TGTGCCAGCAGCCCAGGACAGGGAAGGGGCCAAGAGACCCAGTACTTC. Translated: CASSPGQGRGQETQYF.

The J gene is TRBJ1-5, the V gene TRBV7-8; no definite D call. The CDR3 is 15 residues long. Trimming stripped 5 bases from V and 4 bases from J, with 15 bases between. Germline V gene sequence: CDR1 SGHVS, CDR2 FQNEAQ. The CDR3 spells CASSPIREVNQPQHF. DNA for the CDR3: TGTGCCAGCAGCCCGATTCGGGAAGTGAATCAGCCCCAGCATTTT.

The chain recombines TRBV9 with TRBJ2-1, with TRBD2 identical over 15 bases. Germline V gives CDR1 SGDLS, CDR2 YYNGEE. The CDR3 contains 17 residues. Losses at the gene ends were 3 bases for V and 7 bases for J; bases not matched to a gene: 8. CDR3 in DNA: TGTGCCAGCAGCGGGACTAGCGGGGGGGCCTTGTCAAATGAGCAGTTCTTC. It translates to CASSGTSGGALSNEQFF.

The chain combines TRBV3-1 (or the pseudogene TRBV3-2) with TRBJ2-1; 8 nucleotides agree with TRBD2. V was clipped by 0 bases and J by 10 bases; unmatched bases: 11. The length of the CDR3 is 16 residues. Germline V lookup: CDR1 LGHDT, CDR2 YNNKEL (reference sequence). The CDR3 here is CASSQDVESGGREQFF. Written as DNA, the CDR3 is TGTGCCAGCAGCCAAGATGTCGAAAGCGGGGGTCGAGAGCAGTTCTTC.

CDR3 sequence (DNA): TGTGCCTGGAGTGCAGGGACTAGCGCGTACTTC. Translating it yields CAWSAGTSAYF. The genes are TRBV30 and TRBJ2-7, with TRBD2 matching over 10 bases. The CDR3 is 11 amino acids. V lost 1 base to trimming and J lost 12 bases; unmatched junction nucleotides: 3. Per germline, CDR1 GTSNPN and CDR2 SVGIG (reference sequence).

In this sample, this clone turned up a few times. The CDR3: CASSQDRQSYYGYTF. The CDR3 DNA is TGTGCCAGCAGCCAAGATCGGCAGTCTTACTATGGCTACACCTTC. J is TRBJ1-2 and V is TRBV14; D gene ambiguous. The V gene's germline CDR1 is SGHDN and CDR2 FVKESK. With 0 bases removed from V and 3 bases from J, the gap between germline ends came to 11 bases. The CDR3 is 15 residues long. The complete variable domain, with remaining parts taken from reference TRBV14 and TRBJ1-2, reads EAGVTQFPSHSVIEKGQTVTLRCDPISGHDNLYWYRRVMGKEIKFLLHFVKESKQDESGMPNNRFLAERTGGTYSTLKVQPAELEDSGVYFCASSQDRQSYYGYTFGSGTRLTVV.

V is TRBV5-1 and J is TRBJ2-1; D is possibly TRBD2 (6 bases). The germline gives CDR1 SGHRS, CDR2 YFSETQ. The CDR3 has 17 amino acids. Trimming removed 7 bases at V and 0 bases at J, with 20 bases between. CDR3 loop: CASVEGTLGYSYNEQFF. Written as DNA, the CDR3 is TGCGCCAGCGTGGAGGGGACCTTAGGCTACTCCTACAATGAGCAGTTCTTC.

The chain has TRBV14 and TRBJ2-2; D unclear. The CDR3 runs 15 residues. In germline, CDR1 is SGHDN, CDR2 FVKESK. V was shortened by 1 base and J by 3 bases, with 9 bases between the two germline ends. The CDR3 DNA sequence: TGTGCCAGCAGCCAAGCCAACGGCTACACCGGGGAGCTGTTTTTT. Its protein is CASSQANGYTGELFF.

The chain employs TRBV9 and TRBJ2-2; D is unclear. The CDR3 is 13 residues long. Between the trimmed V and J ends, which lost 0 bases and 6 bases, there was a span of 6 bases. Germline CDR1 is SGDLS and CDR2 is YYNGEE. The CDR3 region is CASSVEEAGELFF. CDR3 nucleotide sequence: TGTGCCAGCAGCGTAGAAGAGGCCGGGGAGCTGTTTTTT.

The rearrangement links TRBV27 to TRBJ1-1; 8 bases are a match to TRBD1. V lost 0 bases to trimming and J lost 6 bases; unmatched junction nucleotides: 6. CDR1 and CDR2 from the germline V gene are MNHEY and SMNVEV (reference sequence). The CDR3 covers 15 residues. The CDR3 DNA follows: TGTGCCAGCAGTTTATCTTGGGACAGGACCGCTGAAGCTTTCTTT. Its protein is CASSLSWDRTAEAFF.

The chain recombines TRBV6-1 with TRBJ2-5; D unclear. The CDR3 spans 13 residues. The germline V gene encodes CDR1 MNHNS and CDR2 SASEGT. V lost 6 bases to trimming and J lost 1 base, with 9 bases between them. In DNA form, the CDR3 reads TGTGCCAGCAGCCCCTGGGGCCAAGAGACCCAGTACTTC. Its protein is CASSPWGQETQYF.

The V and J genes are TRBV9 and TRBJ2-3, with D perhaps matching TRBD2 (7 bases). Germline lookup yields CDR1 SGDLS and CDR2 YYNGEE. V shed 1 base and J shed 7 bases, with 16 bases lying between them. The CDR3 runs to 15 residues. CDR3 protein: CASSVKGGGLHTQYF. For the CDR3, the DNA is TGTGCCAGCAGCGTAAAAGGGGGGGGGCTGCATACGCAGTATTTT.

The chain links TRBV27 to TRBJ1-2; D unclear. V shed 4 bases and J shed 6 bases, with 3 bases lying between them. There are 10 residues in the CDR3. Germline values: CDR1 MNHEY, CDR2 SMNVEV (reference sequence). The CDR3 spells CASSSNGYTF. CDR3 nucleotide sequence: TGTGCCAGCAGTTCAAATGGCTACACCTTC.

CDR3 amino acids: CAIKGTSGEKLFF. The CDR3 DNA is TGTGCCATCAAGGGGACAAGTGGTGAAAAACTGTTTTTT. The chain links TRBV10-3 to TRBJ1-4; possibly TRBD1 for D (6 bases). The CDR3 has 13 residues. The germline gives CDR1 ENHRY, CDR2 SYGVKD. Trimming removed 7 bases from V and 7 bases from J, with 13 bases in between.

This clone came up a few times. The chain is built from TRBV19 and TRBJ2-7; TRBD2 is a possible D gene (7 bases). V shed 5 bases and J shed 7 bases, with 18 bases lying between them. Germline V gene sequence: CDR1 LNHDA, CDR2 SQIVND (reference sequence). The CDR3 runs to 14 residues. DNA for the CDR3: TGTGCCAGTAGTGCAACGGGGGGCCCTTGGGAGCAGTACTTC. Amino acid sequence: CASSATGGPWEQYF.